The present T cell receptor (beta chain) was sequenced within a study of radiation and T cells in renal cell carcinoma. Time point specified: blood 2 weeks post-SBRT. As for treatment: 15 Gy SBRT to primary tumor, nephrectomy 4 weeks later. After SBRT, blood was collected at 2 and 4 weeks, plus baseline. The trim removed 2 bases at V and 7 bases at J, leaving 9 bases unmatched. CDR1 is LGHNA and CDR2 is YSLEER in the germline V gene. The CDR3 is 15 residues long. Sequencing used immunoSEQ multiplex PCR; TCRdb keeps in-frame clones, though not all of them. The sample yields around 130,000 clones, approximately 80% seen once.

The source was blood, collected from a patient whose treatment included radiotherapy and nephrectomy. The source is a woman between 55 and 75 years old with renal cell carcinoma. V and J are TRBV4-3 and TRBJ2-3, with TRBD2 matching over 7 bases. The CDR3 loop reads CASSQYQRGYNTQYF. CDR3 nucleotides: TGCGCCAGCAGCCAATATCAGCGGGGATACAATACGCAGTATTTT.